These 28 T cell receptor beta chains originate from one sample sequenced in a study of T cell responses to AZD1222 COVID-19 vaccine. Assay: immunoSEQ multiplex PCR; the TCRdb copy retains only in-frame clones and omits some. The sample lists 150,000 or so clones, just over 90% seen once, with roughly 1.2% in the top ten. Sequenced material: peripheral blood, taken 28 days after the second AZD1222 dose. The receptor source for this set is an adult who received the AZD1222 COVID-19 vaccine.

This clone has a single count. V and J are TRBV27 and TRBJ2-5; D ambiguous. Trimming removed 3 bases at V and 5 bases at J, with 10 bases between. The CDR3 runs 13 residues. Per germline, CDR1 MNHEY and CDR2 SMNVEV (reference sequence). The CDR3 loop reads CASSFGFRETQYF. CDR3 in DNA: TGTGCCAGCAGTTTCGGGTTTCGGGAGACCCAGTACTTC.

The rearrangement links TRBV4-3 to TRBJ2-2; D perhaps matches TRBD2 (5 bases). This CDR3 comprises 17 residues. Germline CDR1 and CDR2: LGHNA and YSLEER. The ends were cut back, 0 bases at V and 6 bases at J, with 17 bases in the middle. The DNA for the CDR3 is TGCGCCAGCAGCCAAGAGCCGTTCAGAGGGTTCGCCGGGGAGCTGTTTTTT. This sequence encodes CASSQEPFRGFAGELFF.

V gene TRBV19 combines with J gene TRBJ2-7, with 9 bases lining up with TRBD1. The germline V gene encodes CDR1 LNHDA and CDR2 SQIVND (reference sequence). V lost 3 bases and J lost 4; bases outside the gene matches: 4. The CDR3 sequence is 14 residues long. The CDR3 sequence: CASSIGDRAYEQYF. CDR3 sequence (DNA): TGTGCCAGTAGTATTGGGGACAGGGCATACGAGCAGTACTTC.

CDR3 nucleotide sequence: TGTGCCAGCAGTGAAGGCGACAGGGCGTTAGGAGAAAAACTGTTTTTT. Its translation: CASSEGDRALGEKLFF. The chain carries TRBV25-1 and TRBJ1-4; 7 bases agree with TRBD1. Germline V lookup: CDR1 MGHDK, CDR2 SYGVNS. The CDR3 sequence is 16 residues long. J was trimmed by 8 bases and V by 2 bases; bases with no gene match: 11. The whole variable domain, filled in from reference TRBV25-1 and TRBJ1-4, reads EADIYQTPRYLVIGTGKKITLECSQTMGHDKMYWYQQDPGMELHLIHYSYGVNSTEKGDLSSESTVSRIRTEHFPLTLESARPSHTSQYLCASSEGDRALGEKLFFGSGTQLSVL.

The chain joins TRBV10-3 to TRBJ1-1; 7 bases map to TRBD1. After removal of 3 bases from V and 7 bases from J, the junction contained 5 bases not matched to a gene. This CDR3 has 13 residues. Germline V gene sequence: CDR1 ENHRY, CDR2 SYGVKD. As DNA, the CDR3 is TGTGCCATCAGTGATATCACAGGGGTTGAAGCTTTCTTT. Its protein product is CAISDITGVEAFF.

J is TRBJ2-5 and V is TRBV18, with 11 bases matching TRBD2. V shed 4 bases, J shed 2 bases, and the junction held 6 bases outside the gene matches. From germline, CDR1 is KGHSH and CDR2 LQKENI. This CDR3 contains 16 residues. CDR3 DNA: TGTGCCAGCTCACGAACCGGGACTAGCGGACAAGAGACCCAGTACTTC. It translates to CASSRTGTSGQETQYF.

V is TRBV19 and J is TRBJ2-7; D might be TRBD1 (5 bases). V lost 1 base to trimming and J lost 4 bases, with 14 bases between them. Germline lookup yields CDR1 LNHDA and CDR2 SQIVND (reference sequence). The CDR3 sequence is 15 residues long. The CDR3 region has the DNA TGTGCCAGTAGTATAGTATGGGGCTCAAAATACGAGCAGTACTTC. Its protein product is CASSIVWGSKYEQYF. Variable domain in full (rest from reference TRBV19 and TRBJ2-7): DGGITQSPKYLFRKEGQNVTLSCEQNLNHDAMYWYRQDPGQGLRLIYYSQIVNDFQKGDIAEGYSVSREKKESFPLTVTSAQKNPTAFYLCASSIVWGSKYEQYFGPGTRLTVT.

This clone is labeled medium-sized. The CDR3 loop reads CASSLEAGTGGTEAFF. CDR3 in DNA: TGTGCCAGCAGCTTAGAAGCGGGGACAGGGGGGACTGAAGCTTTCTTT. The chain uses TRBV7-2 and TRBJ1-1, with 11 nucleotides matching TRBD1. The trim removed 1 base at V and 5 bases at J, leaving 6 bases unmatched. The CDR3 spans 16 residues. CDR1 and CDR2 (germline): SGHTA, FQGNSA.

This chain connects TRBV4-1 to TRBJ2-3; D is possibly TRBD1 (6 bases). The CDR3 has 17 amino acids. Germline loops: CDR1 MGHRA, CDR2 YSYEKL. The V end was cut by 5 bases, the J end by 5 bases, with 23 bases between. In DNA, the CDR3 is TGCGCCAGCAGCGACCGGGGTCGGACAGCTGGGGGAGATACGCAGTATTTT. It encodes CASSDRGRTAGGDTQYF.

Written as DNA, the CDR3 is TGTGCCAGTAGTATGGGCACGGGTGGTGAAAAACTGTTTTTT. Residues: CASSMGTGGEKLFF. The V and J genes are TRBV19 and TRBJ1-4; D is undetermined. Germline assignment: CDR1 LNHDA and CDR2 SQIVND (reference sequence). The CDR3 is 14 residues long. The V end was cut by 3 bases, the J end by 7 bases, with 12 bases between.

The gene calls are TRBV9 and TRBJ2-6, with D possibly matching TRBD2 (5 bases). Germline CDR1 is SGDLS and CDR2 is YYNGEE. Trimming removed 0 bases at V and 4 bases at J, with 11 bases between. This CDR3 comprises 16 residues. The CDR3 region has the DNA TGTGCCAGCAGCGTAGTTCGGGAAAGGGGGGCCAACGTCCTGACTTTC. Its translation is CASSVVRERGANVLTF.

The rearrangement joins TRBV3-1 (or the pseudogene TRBV3-2) to TRBJ2-5; 8 nucleotides align to TRBD2. This CDR3 spans 21 amino acids. The trim removed 1 base at V and 3 bases at J, leaving 22 bases unmatched. Looked up from germline, CDR1 is LGHDT and CDR2 is YNNKEL (reference sequence). For the CDR3, the DNA is TGTGCCAGCAGCCAAGGGTTGCTGGGCCCGGGACTAGATGGGGTAAAAGAGACCCAGTACTTC. Translated, it gives CASSQGLLGPGLDGVKETQYF.

The chain links TRBV11-2 to TRBJ2-7; 8 positions agree with TRBD2. The J segment lost 4 bases and the V segment lost 4 bases, leaving 12 bases of the junction unmatched. Per the germline V gene, CDR1 is SGHAT and CDR2 is FQNNGV. The CDR3 consists of 16 residues. The DNA of the CDR3 is TGTGCCAGCAGCTCCCGACTGAGTAGCGGGGATTACGAGCAGTACTTC. The encoded protein is CASSSRLSSGDYEQYF.

The chain joins TRBV9 to TRBJ2-7; 7 bases agree with TRBD1. Germline CDR1 reads SGDLS; CDR2 reads YYNGEE. The J segment lost 2 bases and the V segment lost 0 bases, leaving 2 bases of the junction unmatched. The CDR3 runs 14 residues. The CDR3 bases are TGTGCCAGCAGCGTAGGACAGGGTACCTACGAGCAGTACTTC. Encoded protein: CASSVGQGTYEQYF. The full variable domain, completed using reference TRBV9 and TRBJ2-7, is DSGVTQTPKHLITATGQRVTLRCSPRSGDLSVYWYQQSLDQGLQFLIQYYNGEERAKGNILERFSAQQFPDLHSELNLSSLELGDSALYFCASSVGQGTYEQYFGPGTRLTVT.

The CDR3 bases are TGTGCCAGCAGCCCCGGGACTAGCAACTCCTACGAGCAGTACTTC. Protein product: CASSPGTSNSYEQYF. This chain links TRBV27 with TRBJ2-7; TRBD2 matches at 9 bases. The CDR3 runs to 15 residues. Germline CDR1 is MNHEY and CDR2 is SMNVEV (reference sequence). The V segment lost 6 bases and the J segment 0 bases; nucleotides outside the gene matches: 6.

This chain uses TRBV4-1 with TRBJ2-5, with 10 positions matching TRBD2. Unmatched junction bases numbered 3, after V lost 3 bases and J lost 2 bases. Germline CDR1 reads MGHRA; CDR2 reads YSYEKL. The CDR3 runs 15 residues. The CDR3 sequence is CASSQLAGEQETQYF. The DNA of the CDR3 is TGCGCCAGCAGCCAGCTAGCGGGGGAACAAGAGACCCAGTACTTC.

This rearrangement joins TRBV19 to TRBJ2-2; unclear D gene. The length of the CDR3 is 13 residues. V was trimmed by 3 bases and J by 5 bases, leaving 7 bases between them. Germline-derived CDR1 and CDR2 are LNHDA and SQIVND (reference sequence). For the CDR3, the DNA is TGTGCCAGTAGTATCGGACGGACCGGGGAGCTGTTTTTT. Translation gives CASSIGRTGELFF.

The chain couples TRBV5-1 to TRBJ2-7; TRBD2 might be the D (7 bases). The V end lost 3 bases, the J end lost 4 bases, and 26 bases lay between the germline ends. Germline CDR1 is SGHRS and CDR2 is YFSETQ. The CDR3 is 18 residues long. CDR3 region: CASSSRQRAGGALYEQYF. CDR3 in DNA: TGCGCCAGCAGCTCGAGACAGCGGGCTGGGGGGGCACTATACGAGCAGTACTTC.

The chain combines TRBV28 with TRBJ2-1; D unclear. Trimming cost V 4 bases and J 5 bases, with 18 bases left between them. The CDR3 spans 16 residues. Germline V CDR1 and CDR2: MDHEN, SYDVKM. CDR3 DNA: TGTGCCAGCAGTTCCCTGACCCTGATACCCAACAATGAGCAGTTCTTC. This sequence encodes CASSSLTLIPNNEQFF.

CDR3 nucleotides: TGTGCCAGCAGCTTCGACAGTCAAGAGACCCAGTACTTC. Protein sequence: CASSFDSQETQYF. The genes are TRBV11-3 and TRBJ2-5; perhaps TRBD1 as D (5 bases). The CDR3 loop spans 13 amino acids. Per germline, CDR1 SGHNT and CDR2 YENEEA. Trimming cost V 3 bases and J 2 bases, with 7 bases left between them.

The rearrangement links TRBV3-1 (or the pseudogene TRBV3-2) to TRBJ2-1; D is undetermined. The CDR3 runs 12 residues. Trimming removed 0 bases at V and 9 bases at J, with 6 bases between. CDR1 LGHDT and CDR2 YNNKEL come from the germline V gene (reference sequence). CDR3 protein: CASSQEWGEQFF. In nucleotides, the CDR3 is TGTGCCAGCAGCCAAGAGTGGGGTGAGCAGTTCTTC.

This clone was recorded a few times. The chain uses TRBV6-1 and TRBJ1-2; D possibly corresponds to TRBD1 (5 bases). This CDR3 region has 14 residues. Germline V CDR1 and CDR2: MNHNS, SASEGT. V dropped 1 base and J dropped 8 bases, with 14 bases sitting between them. CDR3 residues: CASSEVRRGAGYTF. The CDR3 DNA sequence: TGTGCCAGCAGTGAAGTCCGCCGTGGGGCAGGCTACACCTTC.

This chain connects TRBV19 to TRBJ1-1, with D unclear. The V gene's germline CDR1 is LNHDA and CDR2 SQIVND (reference sequence). V dropped 0 bases and J dropped 0 bases, with 11 bases sitting between them. The CDR3 is 16 amino acids. The CDR3 coding sequence is TGTGCCAGTAGTATAGACCCCAGAGGGCTGAACACTGAAGCTTTCTTT. Translation gives CASSIDPRGLNTEAFF.

This chain joins TRBV15 and TRBJ2-1; the D call may be TRBD1 or TRBD2 (6 bases each). V lost 3 bases and J lost 0, with 12 bases in between. CDR3 size: 16 residues. Germline CDR1 reads LNHNV; CDR2 reads YYDKDF (reference sequence). CDR3 sequence: CATSREGDISYNEQFF. CDR3 sequence (DNA): TGTGCCACCAGCAGGGAGGGGGATATCTCCTACAATGAGCAGTTCTTC.

The rearrangement joins TRBV27 to TRBJ1-2; no firm D call. Germline V gene sequence: CDR1 MNHEY, CDR2 SMNVEV (reference sequence). The ends were cut back, 3 bases at V and 4 bases at J, with 9 bases in the middle. CDR3 length: 13 amino acids. Here the CDR3 reads CASSFRGFYGYTF. The CDR3 DNA follows: TGTGCCAGCAGTTTTCGCGGGTTCTATGGCTACACCTTC.

The chain is built from TRBV19 and TRBJ2-5, with D possibly matching TRBD2 (5 bases). The CDR3 totals 13 residues. The V end was cut by 5 bases, the J end by 0 bases, with 7 bases between. Germline V gene sequence: CDR1 LNHDA, CDR2 SQIVND (reference sequence). The CDR3 spells CASSRGNQETQYF. The DNA for the CDR3 is TGTGCCAGTAGTCGAGGGAACCAAGAGACCCAGTACTTC.

CDR3 amino acids: CASSWTGRDTQYF. Written as DNA, the CDR3 is TGTGCCAGCAGCTGGACTGGCCGGGATACGCAGTATTTT. This sequence joins TRBV7-8 and TRBJ2-3, with TRBD2 as a possible D gene (5 bases). The V end was cut by 4 bases, the J end by 6 bases, with 11 bases between. The CDR3 has 13 amino acids. CDR1 is SGHVS and CDR2 is FQNEAQ in the germline V gene.

The V call is TRBV5-1, the J call TRBJ1-4; TRBD1 is a possible D gene (6 bases). Germline CDR1 SGHRS, CDR2 YFSETQ. The CDR3 spans 15 residues. V was clipped by 2 bases and J by 1 base, with 9 bases between them. The CDR3 nucleotides read TGCGCCAGCAGCTTAACAGGGCGAACTAATGAAAAACTGTTTTTT. This sequence encodes CASSLTGRTNEKLFF.